These T cell receptor beta chains were read from a single sample in a study of regulatory T cells in long-lasting Graves disease. From the multiplex PCR reads, TCRdb called clonotypes with MiXCR, one entry per CDR3 protein. In the table there are about 560,000 distinct CDR3 sequences, roughly 15% of which are singletons. These sequences were also reported in another study, on T cells in Graves' hyperthyroidism and ophthalmopathy.

This specimen was peripheral blood mononuclear cells (PBMCs), taken at new diagnosis, from a patient treated with antithyroid drugs. These receptor sequences come from a man between 18 and 35 years old with Graves disease. The CDR3 runs from the conserved cysteine through the conserved F or W. D genes are given only for firm matches. Some rows mark clone size as missing; the rest say once, few, many or name a class of expanded clone.

cdr3_nt	cdr3_aa	clone_size	d_call	v_call	j_call
TGTGCCAGCAGAGGGACTAGCGGGATGGTGTTAGCAGATACGCAGTATTTT	CASRGTSGMVLADTQYF	many	TRBD2	TRBV27	TRBJ2-3
TGTGCCAGCAGTTTTAGCGGGATGGCCCAAGAGACCCAGTACTTC	CASSFSGMAQETQYF	many	TRBD2	TRBV12-3/TRBV12-4	TRBJ2-5
TGCGCCAGCCGCCAAGGGACAGTTGCCCCCCAGCATTTT	CASRQGTVAPQHF	-	TRBD1	TRBV4-1	TRBJ1-5
TGTGCCAGCAGAAGACAGGCGGGGGACTATGGCTACACCTTC	CASRRQAGDYGYTF	many	-	TRBV2	TRBJ1-2
TGTGCCAGCAGCCCCCTAGGCCCATGGAACACTGAAGCTTTCTTT	CASSPLGPWNTEAFF	many	-	TRBV14	TRBJ1-1
TGTGCCAGCAGCCCCGACAGTTCCGTCTATGGCTACACCTTC	CASSPDSSVYGYTF	many	-	TRBV28	TRBJ1-2
TGTGCCAGCAGTTTTAGCTGGGAGGGCTTCTCCTACAATGAGCAGTTCTTC	CASSFSWEGFSYNEQFF	many	TRBD2	TRBV28	TRBJ2-1
TGCAGTGCGAGACAGGGGCAGAATTCACCCCTCCACTTT	CSARQGQNSPLHF	many	TRBD1	TRBV20-1	TRBJ1-6
TGCAGCGCCTCCGGGACTAGCGGGTGGGGGAACATTCAGTACTTC	CSASGTSGWGNIQYF	few	TRBD2	TRBV29-1	TRBJ2-4
TGTGCCAGCAGCCAAGACCCAGACCAAAATTCACCCCTCCACTTT	CASSQDPDQNSPLHF	once	-	TRBV11-2	TRBJ1-6
TGTGCCAGCCGGGGGCAGCTTTATAATTCACCCCTCCACTTT	CASRGQLYNSPLHF	once	-	TRBV27	TRBJ1-6
TGTGCCAGCAGTGAAGCCGCCAATGGGAAAAATGAGCAGTTCTTC	CASSEAANGKNEQFF	-	-	TRBV6-2/TRBV6-3	TRBJ2-1
TGTGCCAGCAGCTTGGCGTTTCCCCAGGGCACCGGGGAGCTGTTTTTT	CASSLAFPQGTGELFF	-	-	TRBV5-6	TRBJ2-2
TGTGCCAGCAGCCGCATGGGGGAAGCTTTCTTT	CASSRMGEAFF	-	-	TRBV14	TRBJ1-1
TGCAGTGCTAGGCGGACAGGGATCGAGCAGTACTTC	CSARRTGIEQYF	-	TRBD1	TRBV20-1	TRBJ2-7
TGCAGTGCCGTCCTGAGCCGGGACCCAAAGGCGAATGAGCAGTTCTTC	CSAVLSRDPKANEQFF	-	-	TRBV20-1	TRBJ2-1
TGTGCCTGGAGGAGGGCCTACGAGCAGTACTTC	CAWRRAYEQYF	many	-	TRBV30	TRBJ2-7
TGTGCCAGCAGCTTAGTGGGACTAGCGGGCCTCCGGGATGAGCAGTTCTTC	CASSLVGLAGLRDEQFF	-	TRBD2	TRBV7-9	TRBJ2-1
TGTGCCAGCAGTTCAGGCGGACGGACCTACGAGCAGTACTTC	CASSSGGRTYEQYF	-	-	TRBV6-5	TRBJ2-7
TGCGCCAGCAGCTTGGGGTCGTACAGGAGGAACACTGAAGCTTTCTTT	CASSLGSYRRNTEAFF	-	-	TRBV5-1	TRBJ1-1
TGCAGTGCTAGAGATCATGGACAGTCATCACCCCTCCACTTT	CSARDHGQSSPLHF	few	-	TRBV20-1	TRBJ1-6
TGTGCCAGCAGCTCGATCCGGGACAGGAACTCACCCCTCCACTTT	CASSSIRDRNSPLHF	few	TRBD1	TRBV7-6	TRBJ1-6
TGTGCCAGCAGCCCCCTCTCGGGGGGGCGCCTTGAGCAGTTCTTC	CASSPLSGGRLEQFF	many	TRBD2	TRBV7-2	TRBJ2-1
TGTGCCAGCCTGACAGCGGGAGGAAACAATGAGCAGTTCTTC	CASLTAGGNNEQFF	-	TRBD2	TRBV28	TRBJ2-1
TGTGCCAGCAGTGAAGCGGGACAGGGATTATACGAGCAGTACTTC	CASSEAGQGLYEQYF	-	TRBD1	TRBV6-1	TRBJ2-7
TGTGCCAGCAGTATAGGGGTCTACGAGCAGTACTTC	CASSIGVYEQYF	many	-	TRBV12-3/TRBV12-4	TRBJ2-7
TGTGCCAGCATGGCGGACACAGATACGCAGTATTTT	CASMADTDTQYF	many	-	TRBV28	TRBJ2-3
TGTGCCAGCAACGCGGGATGGGACCTTCCGAGTGAAGCTTTCTTT	CASNAGWDLPSEAFF	-	-	TRBV5-5	TRBJ1-1